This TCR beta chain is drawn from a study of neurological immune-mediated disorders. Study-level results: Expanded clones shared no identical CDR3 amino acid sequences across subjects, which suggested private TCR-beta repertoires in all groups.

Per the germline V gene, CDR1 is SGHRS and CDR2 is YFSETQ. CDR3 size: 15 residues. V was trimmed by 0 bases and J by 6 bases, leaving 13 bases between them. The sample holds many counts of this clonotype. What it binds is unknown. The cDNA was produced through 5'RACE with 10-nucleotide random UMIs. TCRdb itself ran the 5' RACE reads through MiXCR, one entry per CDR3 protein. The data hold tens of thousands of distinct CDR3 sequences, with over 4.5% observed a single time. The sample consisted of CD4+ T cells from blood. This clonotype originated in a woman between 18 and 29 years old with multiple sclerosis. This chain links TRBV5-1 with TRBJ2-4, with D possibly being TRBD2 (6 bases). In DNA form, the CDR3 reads TGCGCCAGCAGCTTGGCCAGCGGGTTCGGAAACATTCAGTACTTC. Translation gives CASSLASGFGNIQYF.